A selection of T cell receptor beta chains follows, all from one sample in a study of shared clonotypes between healthy human individuals. Here immunoSEQ multiplex PCR was the method, and the copy in TCRdb shows in-frame clones only, minus some. The profile shows about 820,000 clones, about 92% of them singletons. Sequencing was performed on naive CD8+ T cells sorted from blood. The receptors derive from a young man in good health. The conserved cysteine and the conserved F or W are not part of the CDR3 here. Fields, in order: V gene, CDR3 length, J gene, CDR3 protein.

TRBV27	11	TRBJ2-7	AAGGFISYEQY
TRBV6-1	14	TRBJ2-7	ASSETTGTGGYEQY
TRBV28	14	TRBJ2-3	ASSLARDFGTDTQY
TRBV11-2	13	TRBJ1-4	ASSPGQGGYEKLF
TRBV29-1	11	TRBJ1-3	SVESLSGNTIY
TRBV7-6	13	TRBJ2-7	ASSALAAPNSEQY
TRBV28	13	TRBJ1-2	ASSLPSIATYGYT
TRBV19	11	TRBJ2-1	ATLDSSYNEQF
TRBV28	14	TRBJ1-1	ASSDFEGSLNTEAF
TRBV28	11	TRBJ1-5	ASSRDFNQPQH
TRBV6-5	13	TRBJ2-7	ASSYSTGTSNEQY
TRBV6-6	14	TRBJ2-5	ASSPSTSGVLETQY
TRBV29-1	6	TRBJ2-3	SARTQY
TRBV28	13	TRBJ2-3	ASSFPRTGTDTQY
TRBV27	12	TRBJ2-1	ASSLSGSYNEQF
TRBV5-5	13	TRBJ1-3	ASSPDSYSGNTIY